This TCR beta chain stems from a study of CD8+CD57+ T cells in acquired aplastic anemia. With respect to this clonotype: A read error may account for a junction end that differs from germline.

Both TCR beta VDJ combination and CDR3 sequence profiling were carried out. Genomic DNA was the template for this profiling. Each CDR3 protein gets one entry after TCRdb re-called the reads with MiXCR. Counted here are approximately 98,000 distinct CDR3 sequences, about 63% occurring once; the ten biggest clones make up about 62%. Sequencing involved patients with CD8+CD57+ cell expansion previously shown by flow cytometry. The germline V gene has CDR1 LNHDA and CDR2 SQIVND (reference sequence). This CDR3 is built from 14 residues. The sample taken for sequencing was sorted CD4+, CD8+, or CD8+CD57+ T cells (not recorded which) from PBMCs. The chain carries TRBV19 and TRBJ1-2, with D unresolved. The source is a human donor with aplastic anemia. CDR3 bases: TGTGCCAGTAGTATTCAGGTCTCCCACTATGGCTGCACCTTC. This codes for CASSIQVSHYGCTF.